The 27 T cell receptor beta chains presented below share a single source sample, sequenced in a study of spatial heterogeneity in lung cancer. TCRdb analysed the 5' RACE reads with MiXCR anew, one entry per CDR3 protein. This sample carries under 8,000 distinct CDR3 sequences, 5% to 6% of them seen once, and the ten largest clones take approximately 8.1%. As for time point: sample taken at primary tumor resection. From tumor, nontumor lung or frozen PBMC, whole RNA was taken unsorted for sequencing. The specimen comprised normal lung tissue next to the tumor, sampled at surgery. The receptors were sampled from a female donor with early-stage non-small cell lung cancer.

Details on this clonotype: Because this beta chain is a stray read in a library intended to capture alpha chains, its abundance should not be given much weight. J is TRBJ1-1 and V is TRBV5-1; D remains unclear. Per germline, CDR1 SGHRS and CDR2 YFSETQ. The CDR3 sequence is 15 residues long. V shed 1 base and J shed 1 base, with 11 bases lying between them. CDR3 DNA: TGCGCCAGCAGCTTGTTCCCAGGATCGAACACTGAAGCTTTCTTT. Protein: CASSLFPGSNTEAFF.

This clonotype qualifies as medium-sized. A library prepared for alpha chains yielded this beta chain as an off-target read; its size is of little meaning. The chain is built from TRBV9 and TRBJ2-1; no firm D call. This CDR3 is built from 12 residues. Per the germline V gene, CDR1 is SGDLS and CDR2 is YYNGEE. Trimming cost V 5 bases and J 7 bases, with 10 bases left between them. DNA of the CDR3: TGTGCCAGCAGTCACCAGCCAAATGAGCAGTTCTTC. Translation gives CASSHQPNEQFF.

On this clonotype: Found in a library prepared for alpha chains, this beta chain is an off-target read, and its abundance has little meaning. The rearrangement uses TRBV29-1 and TRBJ1-1; perhaps TRBD1 as D (5 bases). The length of the CDR3 is 11 residues. Germline V gives CDR1 SQVTM, CDR2 ANQGSEA. The V end was cut by 7 bases, the J end by 4 bases, with 10 bases between. CDR3 region: CSGRAVTEAFF. The CDR3 DNA follows: TGCAGCGGCAGGGCGGTCACTGAAGCTTTCTTT.

A few counts support this clonotype. As an off-target read in a library built for alpha chains, this beta chain has a frequency of little significance. This chain links TRBV6-1 with TRBJ2-5; TRBD1 might be the D (6 bases). Germline V gene lookup returns CDR1 MNHNS and CDR2 SASEGT. The CDR3 has 12 residues. V was clipped by 8 bases and J by 5 bases, with 12 bases between them. CDR3 region: CASAWGHETQYF. DNA for the CDR3: TGTGCCAGCGCGTGGGGGCATGAGACCCAGTACTTC.

The sample holds many counts of this clonotype. This beta chain slipped into a library made for alpha chains as a stray read, so its size is not meaningful. CDR3 region: CSVDIVLAGGGEQFF. CDR3 DNA sequence: TGCAGCGTTGATATCGTTCTAGCGGGAGGGGGTGAGCAGTTCTTC. This rearrangement joins TRBV29-1 to TRBJ2-1; TRBD2 matches 12 bases. The V and J ends lost 3 bases and 9 bases, in that order; junction bases with no gene match: 9. Germline-derived CDR1 and CDR2 are SQVTM and ANQGSEA. The CDR3 runs to 15 residues.

By proportion, this clonotype is medium-sized. For a library built for alpha chains, this beta chain is a stray read; little rests on its size. The chain links TRBV2 to TRBJ1-5, with D maybe TRBD1 (6 bases). Germline V gene data show CDR1 as SNHLY and CDR2 as FYNNEI. Trimming took 4 bases from V and 3 from J, leaving 10 bases between them. The CDR3 spans 14 residues. CDR3 sequence (DNA): TGTGCCAGCAGTGTCGACAGGAACAATCAGCCCCAGCATTTT. Encoded protein: CASSVDRNNQPQHF.

This clonotype is medium-sized. This beta chain is an off-target read within a library intended for alpha chains, so its frequency means little. The chain employs TRBV7-6 and TRBJ2-5; possibly TRBD1 for D (6 bases). Trimming removed 2 bases at V and 5 bases at J, with 15 bases between. Germline CDR1 is SGHVS and CDR2 is FNYEAQ. This CDR3 has 15 amino acids. In nucleotides, the CDR3 is TGTGCCAGCAGCTTAATGGCAGGGGCCCCGGAGACCCAGTACTTC. It translates to CASSLMAGAPETQYF.

This clonotype is termed medium-sized. This beta chain is off target for a library built for alpha chains, so its abundance means little. The V gene is TRBV28, the J gene TRBJ1-4; D might be TRBD1 (5 bases). In germline, CDR1 is MDHEN, CDR2 SYDVKM. This CDR3 spans 16 amino acids. Trimming took off 3 bases at V and 7 bases at J, with 18 bases between the two ends. This CDR3 reads CASSLFGGKRGEKLFF. For the CDR3, the DNA is TGTGCCAGCAGTTTGTTTGGGGGGAAAAGGGGTGAAAAACTGTTTTTT.

This clonotype is judged medium-sized. This beta chain was picked up by a library intended for alpha chains and is off target, so its count carries little meaning. The V call is TRBV20-1, the J call TRBJ2-2; 9 bases fit TRBD2. Germline CDR1 DFQATT, CDR2 SNEGSKA (reference sequence). The CDR3 totals 14 residues. V lost 7 bases and J lost 6; bases outside the gene matches: 9. The CDR3 sequence is CSGGLAGGAGELFF. CDR3 DNA sequence: TGCAGTGGAGGTTTGGCGGGAGGGGCCGGGGAGCTGTTTTTT.

There are many counts of this clonotype. This beta chain represents an off-target read in a library built for alpha chains; its size is of limited meaning. The genes are TRBV10-3 and TRBJ2-1, with D possibly called TRBD1 or TRBD2 (5 bases each). From germline, CDR1 is ENHRY and CDR2 SYGVKD. V gave up 4 bases and J gave up 5 bases, with 18 bases separating them. This CDR3 region has 16 residues. The CDR3 reads CAISGVRHGGNNEQFF. The CDR3 region has the DNA TGTGCCATCAGTGGGGTTAGGCATGGGGGAAACAATGAGCAGTTCTTC.

Of note for this clonotype: This beta chain was picked up by a library intended for alpha chains and is off target, so its count carries little meaning. The chain employs TRBV24-1 and TRBJ2-3; 11 nucleotides line up with TRBD2. There are 16 residues in the CDR3. V lost 2 bases to trimming and J lost 0 bases; unmatched junction nucleotides: 0. Germline-derived CDR1 and CDR2 are KGHDR and SFDVKD. The CDR3 DNA sequence: TGTGCCACCAGTGATTGGACTAGCGGGAGCACAGATACGCAGTATTTT. Translated, it gives CATSDWTSGSTDTQYF.

This clonotype is classed as medium-sized. Since the library was made to target alpha chains, this beta chain is a stray read and its abundance is not meaningful. The V call is TRBV7-9, the J call TRBJ1-1; TRBD1 is a possible D gene (5 bases). The CDR3 spans 21 residues. Germline CDR1 reads SEHNR; CDR2 reads FQNEAQ (reference sequence). Trimming pared 1 base from V and 0 bases from J, leaving 27 bases between. DNA of the CDR3: TGTGCCAGCAGCTTAGTTTCCCAATTGACGGGGGATTCATACATGAACACTGAAGCTTTCTTT. Its protein product is CASSLVSQLTGDSYMNTEAFF.

This clonotype was picked up a small number of times. This beta chain slipped into a library made for alpha chains as a stray read, so its size is not meaningful. The chain carries TRBV2 and TRBJ2-3, with D possibly TRBD2 on 6 matching bases. The germline V gene has CDR1 SNHLY and CDR2 FYNNEI. The CDR3 extends over 14 amino acids. The V and J ends lost 8 bases and 6 bases respectively, with 18 bases between them. This chain's CDR3 is CASRVTIRGDTQYF. In DNA form, the CDR3 reads TGTGCCAGCCGGGTGACTATCCGGGGGGATACGCAGTATTTT.

This clonotype was picked up a small number of times. A library prepared for alpha chains yielded this beta chain as an off-target read; its size is of little meaning. The chain uses TRBV24-1 and TRBJ2-1, with D unresolved. The CDR3 extends over 13 amino acids. Trimming cost V 9 bases and J 0 bases, with 8 bases left between them. The germline V gene encodes CDR1 KGHDR and CDR2 SFDVKD. CDR3 sequence: CATRGSSYNEQFF. The CDR3 DNA reads TGTGCCACCCGCGGTAGCTCCTACAATGAGCAGTTCTTC.

This clonotype was counted many times. This beta chain slipped into a library made for alpha chains as a stray read, so its size is not meaningful. This chain joins TRBV24-1 and TRBJ2-1; possibly TRBD2 for D (6 bases). This CDR3 is built from 17 residues. The germline V gene encodes CDR1 KGHDR and CDR2 SFDVKD. The ends were cut back, 3 bases at V and 4 bases at J, with 18 bases in the middle. The CDR3 spells CATSDGTLGWGYNEQFF. The DNA for the CDR3 is TGTGCCACCAGTGATGGGACTTTGGGGTGGGGGTACAATGAGCAGTTCTTC.

In this sample, this clonotype is medium-sized (0.01 to 0.1%). For a library built for alpha chains, this beta chain is a stray read; little rests on its size. CDR3: CSARDTSGREETQYF. The CDR3 coding sequence is TGCAGTGCTAGAGATACTAGCGGGAGGGAAGAGACCCAGTACTTC. The chain joins TRBV20-1 to TRBJ2-5, with 13 bases fitting TRBD2. The V and J ends lost 0 bases and 3 bases, in that order; junction bases with no gene match: 1. In germline, CDR1 is DFQATT, CDR2 SNEGSKA (reference sequence). The length of the CDR3 is 15 residues.

By sample share, this clonotype is medium-sized (0.01 to 0.1%). Since the library was made to target alpha chains, this beta chain is a stray read and its abundance is not meaningful. The CDR3 DNA reads as TGTGCCAGCAGCCCCAAACTAGCGGGAGGGCCGCATGAGCAGTTCTTC. Translated: CASSPKLAGGPHEQFF. This sequence joins TRBV5-6 and TRBJ2-1; TRBD2 aligns across 13 bases. This CDR3 has 16 residues. Germline CDR1 and CDR2: SGHDT and YYEEEE. V dropped 4 bases and J dropped 8; count of bases not matched to a gene: 9.

This clonotype was found many times. Since the library was made to target alpha chains, this beta chain is a stray read and its abundance is not meaningful. The chain employs TRBV10-3 and TRBJ1-5, with D perhaps TRBD1 (6 bases). With 6 bases removed from V and 5 bases from J, the gap between germline ends came to 14 bases. The CDR3 spans 14 residues. CDR1 is ENHRY, CDR2 SYGVKD, per germline. The CDR3 here is CAIRMGGTDQPQHF. In DNA, the CDR3 is TGTGCCATCAGGATGGGGGGCACGGATCAGCCCCAGCATTTT.

This clonotype was observed many times. This beta chain represents an off-target read in a library built for alpha chains; its size is of limited meaning. The rearrangement uses TRBV20-1 and TRBJ2-7, with D perhaps TRBD2 (5 bases). V lost 5 bases and J lost 2, with 7 bases in between. There are 11 residues in the CDR3. CDR1 and CDR2 from the germline V gene are DFQATT and SNEGSKA (reference sequence). The CDR3 protein is CSAPGTYEQYF. CDR3 DNA sequence: TGCAGTGCTCCCGGGACCTACGAGCAGTACTTC.

This clonotype was recorded at least ten times. Being off target in a library aimed at alpha chains, this beta chain has a size of little meaning. The chain combines TRBV15 with TRBJ2-5, with D unclear. Trimming cost V 0 bases and J 2 bases, with 7 bases left between them. The CDR3 runs to 14 residues. CDR1 is LNHNV, CDR2 YYDKDF, per germline (reference sequence). The CDR3 nucleotides read TGTGCCACCAGCAGAGACCTCCCGCAAGAGACCCAGTACTTC. Its translation is CATSRDLPQETQYF.

In the case of this clonotype: This beta chain was picked up by a library intended for alpha chains and is off target, so its count carries little meaning. V gene TRBV7-9 combines with J gene TRBJ2-3; D may be TRBD2 (5 bases). CDR1 and CDR2 from the germline V gene are SEHNR and FQNEAQ (reference sequence). This CDR3 region has 16 residues. V lost 3 bases, J lost 2 bases, and 15 bases lay in between. In nucleotides, the CDR3 is TGTGCCAGCAGCTTGCGCCTAGGAGGATCCACAGATACGCAGTATTTT. It codes for CASSLRLGGSTDTQYF.

This clonotype was recorded at least ten times. Because the library targeted alpha chains, this beta chain is an off-target read whose size means little. The chain links TRBV5-1 to TRBJ1-6, with D possibly matching TRBD1 (5 bases). Germline V CDR1 and CDR2: SGHRS, YFSETQ. V was pared by 4 bases and J by 7 bases, with 12 bases between. This CDR3 contains 14 residues. Here the CDR3 DNA reads TGCGCCAGCAGCACCTTGGAGGGGAATTCACCCCTCCACTTT. Its translation is CASSTLEGNSPLHF.

This clonotype has a count of ten or more. This beta chain is a stray sequence in a library constructed for alpha chains; its clone size is not meaningful. This rearrangement joins TRBV7-9 to TRBJ2-3; D gene ambiguous. The CDR3 is made up of 14 amino acids. Trimming cost V 5 bases and J 3 bases, with 12 bases left between them. Germline loops: CDR1 SEHNR, CDR2 FQNEAQ (reference sequence). Here the CDR3 DNA reads TGTGCCAGCAGCACCACACTCCCGACAGATACGCAGTATTTT. It codes for CASSTTLPTDTQYF.

This clonotype has a count of ten or more. This beta chain is off target for a library built for alpha chains, so its abundance means little. This rearrangement joins TRBV6-6 to TRBJ2-1; no clear D gene. Per the germline V gene, CDR1 is MNHNY and CDR2 is SVGAGI (reference sequence). This CDR3 has 11 amino acids. Trimming cost V 4 bases and J 7 bases, with 5 bases left between them. CDR3 in DNA: TGTGCCAGCAGTTCCCTTAATGAGCAGTTCTTC. Translated, it gives CASSSLNEQFF.

This clonotype is medium-sized in the sample. A library made for alpha chains picked up this beta chain off target, so its size means little. This rearrangement joins TRBV3-1 to TRBJ2-7; 8 nucleotides match TRBD2. The CDR3 is made up of 14 amino acids. V was clipped by 5 bases and J by 6 bases; unmatched bases: 9. The germline V gene encodes CDR1 LGHDT and CDR2 YNNKEL (reference sequence). The CDR3 DNA is TGTGCCAGCAGCTTCTCAGCGGGAGAAAGCGAGCAGTACTTC. Translation gives CASSFSAGESEQYF.

This clonotype was counted many times. Within a library made for alpha chains, this beta chain is off target, and its count is uninformative. CDR3 DNA: TGTGCCAGCATTCTAAGGAGCACAGATACGCAGTATTTT. Its protein product is CASILRSTDTQYF. The gene calls are TRBV6-6 and TRBJ2-3; D gene ambiguous. CDR3 length: 13 residues. Germline V gene sequence: CDR1 MNHNY, CDR2 SVGAGI (reference sequence). Trimming pared 7 bases from V and 0 bases from J, leaving 8 bases between.

The sample holds many counts of this clonotype. The library was built for alpha chains, so this beta chain is an off-target read and its size means little. CDR3 residues: CASSESLAGRSYEQYF. Written as DNA, the CDR3 is TGTGCCAGCAGTGAATCGCTAGCGGGAAGATCCTACGAGCAGTACTTC. The chain employs TRBV25-1 and TRBJ2-7, with TRBD2 matching 9 bases. The CDR3 runs 16 residues. V was clipped by 1 base and J by 1 base; unmatched bases: 5. Germline V gene data show CDR1 as MGHDK and CDR2 as SYGVNS.